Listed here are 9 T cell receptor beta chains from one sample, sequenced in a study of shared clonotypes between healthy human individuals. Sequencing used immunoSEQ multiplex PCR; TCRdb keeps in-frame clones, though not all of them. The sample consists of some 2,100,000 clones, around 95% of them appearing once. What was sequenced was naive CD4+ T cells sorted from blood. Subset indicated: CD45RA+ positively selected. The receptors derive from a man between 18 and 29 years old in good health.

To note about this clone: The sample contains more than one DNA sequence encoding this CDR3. The CDR3 reads CASTGGSYEQYF. In DNA, the CDR3 is TGTGCCAGCACCGGGGGTTCGTACGAGCAGTACTTC. The rearrangement uses TRBV2 and TRBJ2-7; TRBD2 is a possible D gene (6 bases). CDR1 SNHLY and CDR2 FYNNEI come from the germline V gene. This CDR3 comprises 12 residues. Trimming stripped 7 bases from V and 4 bases from J, with 11 bases between.

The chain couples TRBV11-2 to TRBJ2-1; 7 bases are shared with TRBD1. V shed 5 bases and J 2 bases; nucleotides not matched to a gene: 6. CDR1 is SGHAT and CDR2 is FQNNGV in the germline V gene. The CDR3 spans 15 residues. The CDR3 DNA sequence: TGTGCCAGCAGCGAGGGACAGACTCCCTACAATGAGCAGTTCTTC. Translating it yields CASSEGQTPYNEQFF. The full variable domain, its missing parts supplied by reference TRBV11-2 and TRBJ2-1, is EAGVAQSPRYKIIEKRQSVAFWCNPISGHATLYWYQQILGQGPKLLIQFQNNGVVDDSQLPKDRFSAERLKGVDSTLKIQPAKLEDSAVYLCASSEGQTPYNEQFFGPGTRLTVL.

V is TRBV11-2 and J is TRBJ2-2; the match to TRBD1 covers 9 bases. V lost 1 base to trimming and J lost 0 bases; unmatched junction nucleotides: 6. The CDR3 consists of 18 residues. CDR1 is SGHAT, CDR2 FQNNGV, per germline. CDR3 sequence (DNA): TGTGCCAGCAGCTTAGGGTCGGGACAGGGACCGAACACCGGGGAGCTGTTTTTT. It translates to CASSLGSGQGPNTGELFF.

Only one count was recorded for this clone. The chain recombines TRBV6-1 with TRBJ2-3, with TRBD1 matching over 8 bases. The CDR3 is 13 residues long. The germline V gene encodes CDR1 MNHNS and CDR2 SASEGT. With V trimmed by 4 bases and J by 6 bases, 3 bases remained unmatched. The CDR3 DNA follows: TGTGCCAGCAGTGCCAGGGGGCAGGATACGCAGTATTTT. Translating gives CASSARGQDTQYF.

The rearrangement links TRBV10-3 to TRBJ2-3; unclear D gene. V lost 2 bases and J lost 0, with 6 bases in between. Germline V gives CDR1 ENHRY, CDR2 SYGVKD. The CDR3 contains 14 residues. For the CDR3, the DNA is TGTGCCATCAGTGAGCCAACTAGCACAGATACGCAGTATTTT. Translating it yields CAISEPTSTDTQYF.

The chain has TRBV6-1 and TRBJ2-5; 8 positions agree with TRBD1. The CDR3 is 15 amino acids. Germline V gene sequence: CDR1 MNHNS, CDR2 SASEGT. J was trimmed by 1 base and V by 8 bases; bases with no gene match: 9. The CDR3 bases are TGTGCCAGCGATAGGACAGGGACCCCCCAAGAGACCCAGTACTTC. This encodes CASDRTGTPQETQYF.

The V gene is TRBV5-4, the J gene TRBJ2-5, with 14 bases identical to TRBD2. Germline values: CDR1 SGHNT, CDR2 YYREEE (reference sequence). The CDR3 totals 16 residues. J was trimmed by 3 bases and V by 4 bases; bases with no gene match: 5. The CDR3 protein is CASSRGLAGVEETQYF. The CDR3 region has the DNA TGTGCCAGCAGCCGGGGACTAGCGGGAGTAGAAGAGACCCAGTACTTC.

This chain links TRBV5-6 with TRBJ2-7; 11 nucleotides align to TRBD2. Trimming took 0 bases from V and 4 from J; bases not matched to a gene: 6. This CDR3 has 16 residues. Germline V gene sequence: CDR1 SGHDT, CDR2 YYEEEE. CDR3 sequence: CASSLGLAGGIYEQYF. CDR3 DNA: TGTGCCAGCAGCTTGGGTTTAGCGGGAGGGATATACGAGCAGTACTTC.

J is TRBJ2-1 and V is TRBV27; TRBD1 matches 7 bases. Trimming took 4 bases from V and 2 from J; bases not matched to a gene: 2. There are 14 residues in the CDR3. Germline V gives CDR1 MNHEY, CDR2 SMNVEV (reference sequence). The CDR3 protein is CASSWQGAYNEQFF. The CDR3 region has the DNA TGTGCCAGCAGTTGGCAGGGGGCCTACAATGAGCAGTTCTTC.